This T cell receptor beta chain is drawn from a study of T cell changes during pregnancy in multiple sclerosis. The assay was immunoSEQ multiplex PCR, and TCRdb's table has in-frame clones only and misses some. This sample has some 120,000 clones; 80% to 95% occur once, and the top ten carry 6% to 7%. V shed 5 bases and J 5 bases; nucleotides not matched to a gene: 10. Germline CDR1 LNHDA, CDR2 SQIVND (reference sequence). The CDR3 spans 17 residues. The chain links TRBV19 to TRBJ1-5, with 12 nucleotides matching TRBD1. Specimen: peripheral blood, collected before pregnancy. The clonotype was recovered from a female donor with multiple sclerosis, enrolled in a pregnancy study. The CDR3 region has the DNA TGTGCCAGTAGTCCCGCCACCGGGACAGGGGGCGATCAGCCCCAGCATTTT. Its protein is CASSPATGTGGDQPQHF.